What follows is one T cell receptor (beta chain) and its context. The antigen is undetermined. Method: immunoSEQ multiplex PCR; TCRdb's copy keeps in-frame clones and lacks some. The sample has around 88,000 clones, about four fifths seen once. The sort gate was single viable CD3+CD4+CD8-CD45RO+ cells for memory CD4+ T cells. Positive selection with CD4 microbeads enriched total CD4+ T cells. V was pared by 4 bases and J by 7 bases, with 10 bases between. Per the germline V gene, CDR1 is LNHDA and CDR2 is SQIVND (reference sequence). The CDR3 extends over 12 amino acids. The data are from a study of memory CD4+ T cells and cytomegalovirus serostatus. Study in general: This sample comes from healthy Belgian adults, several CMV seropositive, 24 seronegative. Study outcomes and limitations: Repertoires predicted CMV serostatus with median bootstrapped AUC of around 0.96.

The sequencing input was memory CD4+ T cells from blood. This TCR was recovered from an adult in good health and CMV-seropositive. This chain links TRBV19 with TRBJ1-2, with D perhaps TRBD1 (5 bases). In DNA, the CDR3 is TGTGCCAGTAGTAGTCAGGGACTTGGCTACACCTTC. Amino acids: CASSSQGLGYTF.